Listed below are T cell receptor beta chains from one sample, sequenced in a study of blood T cell repertoires in COVID-19. The method was immunoSEQ multiplex PCR; TCRdb's version includes in-frame clones alone and lacks a portion of them. Found here are a few hundred thousand clones, about nine tenths of them singletons; the top ten hold 2% to 3%. The source material was peripheral blood. The receptor set was obtained from a man aged 18 to 35 with active or convalescent COVID-19. The CDR3 runs from the conserved cysteine through the conserved F or W. D genes are given only for firm matches. Not every row has a clone size; where given, it reads once, few, many or a size class.

V	size	J	D	DNA	CDR3
TRBV28	.	TRBJ2-7	TRBD2	TGTGCCAGCGGACTAGCCTACGAGCAGTACTTC	CASGLAYEQYF
TRBV5-5	.	TRBJ1-1	TRBD1	TGTGCCAGCAGCTTGGAACAGGGGTCGGCTGAAGCTTTCTTT	CASSLEQGSAEAFF
TRBV6-6	.	TRBJ2-3	.	TGTGCCAGCAGTTACTCGGGGCCCACAGATACGCAGTATTTT	CASSYSGPTDTQYF
TRBV28	.	TRBJ2-5	.	TGTGCCAGCAGTTACTATCAGGGTGAGGAGACCCAGTACTTC	CASSYYQGEETQYF
TRBV4-1	.	TRBJ2-1	.	TGCGCCAGCAGCCCCCTCGCGGGCAACGACAATGAGCAGTTCTTC	CASSPLAGNDNEQFF
TRBV4-1	.	TRBJ2-7	TRBD1	TGCGCCAGCAGCCAAAGTAGATCAACAGGGGGCGCCTACGAGCAGTACTTC	CASSQSRSTGGAYEQYF
TRBV7-2	few	TRBJ1-1	.	TGTGCCAGCAGCTTAGCGCGGGGAGGCATGAACACTGAAGCTTTCTTT	CASSLARGGMNTEAFF
TRBV5-6	once	TRBJ2-3	.	TGTGCGAGCGGGCAGAACACAGATACGCAGTATTTT	CASGQNTDTQYF
TRBV18	.	TRBJ2-1	.	TGTGCCAGCTCACCATTGAGGGACAATGAGCAGTTCTTC	CASSPLRDNEQFF
TRBV28	once	TRBJ1-2	TRBD1	TGTGCCAGCACCCCGGGGACAGGGGCCTATGGCTACACCTTC	CASTPGTGAYGYTF
TRBV5-8	.	TRBJ1-3	.	TGTGCCAGCTCCTATTACAGAGCCTCTGGAAACACCATATATTTT	CASSYYRASGNTIYF
TRBV7-9	few	TRBJ2-7	TRBD1	TGTGCCAGCTCTGGGACAGATGGGAACGAGCAGTACTTC	CASSGTDGNEQYF
TRBV7-9	.	TRBJ2-3	TRBD2	TGTGCCAGCAGCTCGAGCGGGGATAGGTCAGATACGCAGTATTTT	CASSSSGDRSDTQYF
TRBV29-1	.	TRBJ2-7	TRBD1	TGCAGCGTTGTGGGGACAGGGGGTGAGCAGTACTTC	CSVVGTGGEQYF
TRBV3-1/TRBV3-2	few	TRBJ1-6	.	TGTGCCAGCAGCCAAGAGACTAGCGGATCACCCCTCCACTTT	CASSQETSGSPLHF
TRBV12-3/TRBV12-4	.	TRBJ2-5	.	TGTGCCAGCGGGGGGATCGTGGAGACCCAGTACTTC	CASGGIVETQYF
TRBV2	.	TRBJ1-1	.	TGTGCCACTGCAGGGAGGGCTGAAGCTTTCTTT	CATAGRAEAFF
TRBV28	.	TRBJ2-1	.	TGTGCCAGCAGTTTAAGAGACTACAATGAGCAGTTCTTC	CASSLRDYNEQFF
TRBV4-2	.	TRBJ2-7	TRBD2	TGTGCCAGCAGCCAAGGTCTAGCGGGAGTTAGCTCCTACGAGCAGTACTTC	CASSQGLAGVSSYEQYF
TRBV7-9	.	TRBJ2-1	.	TGTGCCAGCAGCCCTCGACAGGGAGGCTCCTACAATGAGCAGTTCTTC	CASSPRQGGSYNEQFF
TRBV11-2	.	TRBJ2-1	TRBD2	TGTGCCAGCAGTCCCGGGACTAGCGGGAGTTCCCTTTTCAATGAGCAGTTCTTC	CASSPGTSGSSLFNEQFF
TRBV2	.	TRBJ1-2	TRBD1	TGTGCCAGCAGTGAAGGGGGGACAGGGGCTACCTATGGCTACACCTTC	CASSEGGTGATYGYTF
TRBV19	once	TRBJ2-3	TRBD1	TGTGCCAGTAGGTCGGACAGGGACACAGATACGCAGTATTTT	CASRSDRDTDTQYF
TRBV19	.	TRBJ1-3	.	TGTGCCAGTAGTATTGAGGTTCTTGCCGCCTCTGGAAACACCATATATTTT	CASSIEVLAASGNTIYF
TRBV27	.	TRBJ2-7	.	TGTGCCAGCAGAGACTCATACGAGCAGTACTTC	CASRDSYEQYF
TRBV27	once	TRBJ1-1	.	TGTGCCAGCAGTTTGGGGCCTGGGGTGGCTTTCTTT	CASSLGPGVAFF
TRBV18	.	TRBJ2-7	TRBD1	TGTGCCAGCTCCCAACTACCCCGGACAGGGAATTACTACGAGCAGTACTTC	CASSQLPRTGNYYEQYF
TRBV6-5	once	TRBJ1-6	.	TGTGCCAGCAGCCTCAGGGCGCATTCACCCCTCCACTTT	CASSLRAHSPLHF
TRBV19	.	TRBJ1-3	.	TGTGCCAGCCAGGGCCCCTCTGGAAACACCATATATTTT	CASQGPSGNTIYF
TRBV28	.	TRBJ2-3	.	TGTGCCAGCAGTTTACGGGAAATCACAGATACGCAGTATTTT	CASSLREITDTQYF
TRBV7-2	once	TRBJ2-2	TRBD2	TGTGCCAGCAGCTTATACGGACTAGCGTTGGTTACCGGGGAGCTGTTTTTT	CASSLYGLALVTGELFF
TRBV27	.	TRBJ2-7	TRBD1	TGTGCCAGCAGCACGATCGGGACAGGGGACTACGAGCAGTACTTC	CASSTIGTGDYEQYF
TRBV18	.	TRBJ2-1	.	TGTGCCAGCTCACCACTAGGGGGGGGCCTAAACAATGAGCAGTTCTTC	CASSPLGGGLNNEQFF
TRBV6-2/TRBV6-3	.	TRBJ2-1	TRBD1	TGTGCCAGCAGTTCGGGACAGGGCTATGAGCAGTTCTTC	CASSSGQGYEQFF
TRBV9	.	TRBJ2-2	.	TGTGCCAGCAGCGCCTCGAACACCGGGGAGCTGTTTTTT	CASSASNTGELFF
TRBV24-1	.	TRBJ1-5	TRBD1	TGTGCCACCAGTGACAGGGGGGCCAATCAGCCCCAGCATTTT	CATSDRGANQPQHF
TRBV2	.	TRBJ1-5	TRBD1	TGTGCCAGCAGTGGGACAGGGTCGGGCAATCAGCCCCAGCATTTT	CASSGTGSGNQPQHF
TRBV27	.	TRBJ1-1	TRBD1	TGTGCCACCGGCTTAGGGGGCGGCACTGAAGCTTTCTTT	CATGLGGGTEAFF
TRBV21-1	few	TRBJ1-4	.	TGTGCCAGCAGCTTATACGACAGGGTGGGGGAAAAACTGTTTTTT	CASSLYDRVGEKLFF
TRBV7-8	once	TRBJ2-1	TRBD2	TGTGCCAGCACGCCGACGACTAGCGGGAGGCGAGAGGCGCAGTTCTTC	CASTPTTSGRREAQFF
TRBV29-1	.	TRBJ1-2	.	TGCAGCGTTGAAGGAGGTAGTGGCTACACCTTC	CSVEGGSGYTF
TRBV4-1	.	TRBJ1-5	.	TGCGCCAGCAGCCAAGAGAAACATTATCAGCCCCAGCATTTT	CASSQEKHYQPQHF
TRBV9	.	TRBJ1-2	.	TGTGCCAGCGGAACGGGAGGGATGACTGGCTACACCTTC	CASGTGGMTGYTF
TRBV10-2	.	TRBJ1-4	.	TGCGCCAGCAGTGAAGAGCCGGCTAATGAAAAACTGTTTTTT	CASSEEPANEKLFF
TRBV27	.	TRBJ1-2	TRBD1	TGTGCCAGCAGTGGACAGGGGGTCGTGAGCTACACCTTC	CASSGQGVVSYTF